This T cell receptor beta chain was found in a study of T cell repertoires in cytomegalovirus infection. At the level of the study: CMV infection and matching HLA type were both indicated by public TCR beta signatures.

This clonotype occurred a few times. Its matching antigen is unknown. The CDR3 has 18 residues. Per the germline V gene, CDR1 is SGHDT and CDR2 is YYEEEE. V shed 3 bases and J 2 bases; nucleotides not matched to a gene: 12. Notes on the study in general: Identification of carriers of CMV plus the relevant HLA was performed using cumulative public TCR beta family frequency. The ex vivo response was dominated by HLA-C-restricted CMV-specific TCR beta clonotypes.

TCRdb processed the reads anew with MiXCR; each CDR3 protein has one entry. The table lists some 680,000 distinct CDR3 sequences, 35% of them singletons. This chain links TRBV5-6 with TRBJ2-7; TRBD2 matches 12 bases. Material for sequencing was PBMCs. The receptor was derived from a human donor in good health (CMV status not recorded). Some clones in this sample may be carry-over from other donors' samples. The CDR3 region has the DNA TGTGCCAGCAGCTCCTCCACCGGGACTAGCGGGCTCACCTACGAGCAGTACTTC. Encoded protein: CASSSSTGTSGLTYEQYF.